The 10 T cell receptor beta chains given below trace back to one sample, sequenced in a study of blood T cell repertoires in COVID-19 (TCRdb year 2020). The library was built by means of the immunoSEQ multiplex PCR assay. The table was pulled from immuneACCESS by TCRdb, which kept in-frame rearrangements only. Such tables lose some clones; where checked, under half of the loss comes from unresolved V genes, and the rest has no known cause. This sample lists about 410,000 clones; around 89% were detected once. The ten biggest clones cover 1.5% to 1.8% of the sample. Sequenced: peripheral blood. The receptors derive from a woman between 35 and 50 years old with COVID-19, enrolled during active disease.

J is TRBJ1-3 and V is TRBV9; D uncertain. The CDR3 totals 16 residues. Germline CDR1 and CDR2: SGDLS and YYNGEE. V gave up 0 bases and J gave up 0 bases, with 10 bases separating them. The CDR3 loop reads CASSVANRGSGNTIYF. CDR3 bases: TGTGCCAGCAGCGTAGCTAATCGGGGCTCTGGAAACACCATATATTTT.

The chain uses TRBV27 and TRBJ1-6; weak D call: TRBD1 (5 bases). V lost 4 bases and J lost 7, with 14 bases in between. Germline V lookup: CDR1 MNHEY, CDR2 SMNVEV (reference sequence). There are 15 residues in the CDR3. This chain's CDR3 is CASSSGGGRNSPLHF. CDR3 nucleotide sequence: TGTGCCAGCAGTTCGGGGGGAGGGCGCAATTCACCCCTCCACTTT.

The rearrangement links TRBV5-1 to TRBJ2-5, with TRBD1 identical over 8 bases. The V and J ends lost 7 bases and 5 bases, in that order; junction bases with no gene match: 10. This CDR3 contains 14 residues. The germline V gene encodes CDR1 SGHRS and CDR2 YFSETQ. Written as DNA, the CDR3 is TGCGCCAGCTCTGGACAGGGACGAGGGGAGACCCAGTACTTC. Residues: CASSGQGRGETQYF.

The chain employs TRBV24-1 and TRBJ1-2, with 7 nucleotides matching TRBD1. The trim removed 5 bases at V and 4 bases at J, leaving 6 bases unmatched. Germline CDR1 KGHDR, CDR2 SFDVKD. This CDR3 region has 14 residues. The CDR3 DNA reads TGTGCCACCAGTGGCATGGGACAGACCTATGGCTACACCTTC. It translates to CATSGMGQTYGYTF.

The rearrangement uses TRBV28 and TRBJ1-6, with a possible D match to TRBD1 (6 bases). The CDR3 runs to 17 residues. The germline V gene encodes CDR1 MDHEN and CDR2 SYDVKM. The V end was cut by 5 bases, the J end by 5 bases, with 19 bases between. CDR3 protein: CASSLNTGGRNNSPLHF. Here the CDR3 DNA reads TGTGCCAGCAGTCTAAACACGGGGGGGCGGAATAATTCACCCCTCCACTTT.

V gene TRBV12-3 or TRBV12-4 combines with J gene TRBJ1-5; D unclear. This CDR3 is built from 12 residues. Trimming cost V 3 bases and J 6 bases, with 6 bases left between them. CDR3 loop: CASSFFSQPQHF. Written as DNA, the CDR3 is TGTGCCAGCAGTTTTTTTAGTCAGCCCCAGCATTTT.

The rearrangement links TRBV2 to TRBJ1-2; TRBD1 agrees at 8 bases. Per germline, CDR1 SNHLY and CDR2 FYNNEI. The V gene end was trimmed by 4 bases and the J gene end by 0 bases; junction bases not matched to a gene: 1. This CDR3 has 14 residues. The chain's CDR3 is CASSGDRTNYGYTF. The CDR3 DNA sequence: TGTGCCAGCAGTGGGGACAGGACTAACTATGGCTACACCTTC.

CDR3 sequence (DNA): TGTGCCAGCAGTGAAGGTATGGGCGGGGGGGCCGTCGATGAGCAGTTCTTC. Encoded protein: CASSEGMGGGAVDEQFF. The chain employs TRBV6-1 and TRBJ2-1, with 9 nucleotides matching TRBD2. CDR1 is MNHNS and CDR2 is SASEGT in the germline V gene. Unmatched junction bases numbered 12, after V lost 1 base and J lost 8 bases. The CDR3 is made up of 17 amino acids.

CDR3 region: CASSLKSGGMAEAFF. CDR3 nucleotide sequence: TGTGCCAGCAGTTTAAAGTCAGGGGGCATGGCTGAAGCTTTCTTT. The chain couples TRBV27 to TRBJ1-1; 8 nucleotides agree with TRBD1. The CDR3 is 15 amino acids. V lost 2 bases and J lost 6; bases outside the gene matches: 8. Per germline, CDR1 MNHEY and CDR2 SMNVEV (reference sequence).

This clone was detected only a few times. This chain uses TRBV29-1 with TRBJ1-2; tentative D call: TRBD1 (5 bases). Germline CDR1 reads SQVTM; CDR2 reads ANQGSEA. The CDR3 totals 12 residues. In DNA, the CDR3 is TGCATCTCCGAAGGGGCTCCTGGGGGCTACACCTTC. Amino acid sequence: CISEGAPGGYTF. Full variable domain (rest looked up from reference TRBV29-1 and TRBJ1-2): SAVISQKPSRDICQRGTSLTIQCQVDSQVTMMFWYRQQPGQSLTLIATANQGSEATYESGFVIDKFPISRPNLTFSTLTVSNMSPEDSSIYLCISEGAPGGYTFGSGTRLTVV.